The next 7 T cell receptor beta chains were all read from a single sample in a study of T cell responses to AZD1222 COVID-19 vaccine. Clones were sequenced by immunoSEQ multiplex PCR, and TCRdb holds only the in-frame ones, with some missing. Among about 130,000 clones listed, roughly 91% were seen once. The sequences come from peripheral blood, collected on day 0 of MenACWY control vaccination. These receptors came from an adult in good health.

This rearrangement joins TRBV29-1 to TRBJ2-7; perhaps TRBD2 as D (5 bases). Trimming cost V 4 bases and J 2 bases, with 21 bases left between them. Germline V CDR1 and CDR2: SQVTM, ANQGSEA. This CDR3 spans 16 amino acids. The CDR3 here is CSVGKPGPRGTYEQYF. CDR3 in DNA: TGCAGCGTTGGGAAACCCGGGCCTCGAGGGACCTACGAGCAGTACTTC.

V usage is TRBV7-6 and J usage is TRBJ2-5; unclear D gene. Germline loops: CDR1 SGHVS, CDR2 FNYEAQ. V was shortened by 4 bases and J by 0 bases, with 15 bases between the two germline ends. The CDR3 covers 16 residues. Here the CDR3 DNA reads TGTGCCAGCAGCTCGACTGGAATTAGGTACCAAGAGACCCAGTACTTC. Amino acid sequence: CASSSTGIRYQETQYF.

The rearrangement uses TRBV6-5 and TRBJ1-5; no definite D call. This CDR3 has 14 amino acids. The germline V gene has CDR1 MNHEY and CDR2 SVGAGI. V was shortened by 6 bases and J by 2 bases, with 11 bases between the two germline ends. The chain's CDR3 is CASRTSAGNQPQHF. The CDR3 DNA follows: TGTGCCAGCAGGACCTCAGCCGGCAATCAGCCCCAGCATTTT.

The rearrangement uses TRBV28 and TRBJ1-2, with D unclear. Germline values: CDR1 MDHEN, CDR2 SYDVKM. The CDR3 sequence is 18 residues long. V was trimmed by 6 bases and J by 4 bases, leaving 27 bases between them. CDR3 in amino acids: CASSPLERLAGSGYGYTF. The CDR3 DNA is TGTGCCAGCAGCCCCCTCGAACGGCTCGCGGGGAGTGGCTATGGCTACACCTTC.

The chain couples TRBV7-9 to TRBJ1-2; D call uncertain. The germline V and J ends were trimmed by 5 bases and 0 bases, with 13 bases remaining between them. The length of the CDR3 is 15 residues. CDR1 is SEHNR and CDR2 is FQNEAQ in the germline V gene (reference sequence). The DNA of the CDR3 is TGTGCCAGCAGCCTGCTATTGGGAACTAACTATGGCTACACCTTC. Translation: CASSLLLGTNYGYTF.

The DNA of the CDR3 is TGCGCCAGCAGCCCAACGAGCCCAGGGGGAAAACTGTTTTTT. Amino acids: CASSPTSPGGKLFF. This chain connects TRBV5-1 to TRBJ1-4; TRBD1 aligns across 7 bases. The CDR3 is 14 amino acids. The trim removed 4 bases at V and 10 bases at J, leaving 10 bases unmatched. Germline CDR1 and CDR2: SGHRS and YFSETQ.

The rearrangement uses TRBV29-1 and TRBJ2-1; D may be TRBD1 or TRBD2 (5 bases each). CDR1 SQVTM and CDR2 ANQGSEA come from the germline V gene. V was pared by 4 bases and J by 4 bases, with 5 bases between. CDR3 length: 11 residues. CDR3: CSVGGYNEQFF. In nucleotides, the CDR3 is TGCAGCGTTGGGGGGTACAATGAGCAGTTCTTC.